A single sample gave rise to the 27 T cell receptor beta chains below, sequenced in a study of CD8 T cells in ankylosing spondylitis (dated by TCRdb to between 2016 and 2019). Libraries were built with 5' RACE. Sequenced on an Illumina HiSeq 2500. In TCRdb, the public reads were trimmed at Q25 with fastp and aligned with MiXCR, with productive beta chains retained. Duplicate CDR3 protein sequences are folded into a single record with the most common DNA and genes. This sample comprises 350,000 to 450,000 distinct CDR3 sequences, 20% of them detected only once. Of the sample, over 10% falls within the top ten clones. Sequenced sample: blood, either unsorted or a sorted T cell fraction (not recorded which). These receptors were collected from a male donor with ankylosing spondylitis or in good health (not recorded which).

This clonotype was seen a handful of times. The CDR3 here is CASSPPSSGLSYNEQFF. Here the CDR3 DNA reads TGTGCCAGCTCACCACCATCTAGCGGCCTCTCCTACAATGAGCAGTTCTTC. This chain connects TRBV18 to TRBJ2-1; TRBD2 aligns across 7 bases. This CDR3 contains 17 residues. The V and J ends lost 0 bases and 0 bases, in that order; junction bases with no gene match: 5. The germline gives CDR1 KGHSH, CDR2 LQKENI.

The CDR3 is CASGGGRYTF. In DNA, the CDR3 is TGTGCCAGCGGGGGTGGCCGCTACACCTTC. The chain couples TRBV12-3 or TRBV12-4 to TRBJ1-2, with a tentative D call TRBD1 (5 bases). V gave up 8 bases and J gave up 9 bases, with 10 bases separating them. The CDR3 loop spans 10 amino acids.

This chain links TRBV4-2 with TRBJ1-6, with a possible D match to TRBD1 (6 bases). The CDR3 spans 15 residues. The germline CDR1 and CDR2 sequences are LGHNA and YNFKEQ. The germline V and J ends were trimmed by 0 bases and 8 bases, with 11 bases remaining between them. CDR3 DNA sequence: TGTGCCAGCAGCCAAGATCAGGGGCGGGATTCACCCCTCCACTTT. Its protein is CASSQDQGRDSPLHF.

In its sample, this clonotype was seen a few times. This chain connects TRBV12-3 or TRBV12-4 to TRBJ1-6; no reliable D call. V dropped 3 bases and J dropped 6 bases, with 9 bases sitting between them. The CDR3 is 14 residues long. Written as DNA, the CDR3 is TGTGCCAGCAGTTTGGGAGGTAGTAATTCACCCCTCCACTTT. It is translated as CASSLGGSNSPLHF.

This rearrangement joins TRBV12-3 or TRBV12-4 to TRBJ2-4; 8 bases fit TRBD2. After removal of 7 bases from V and 5 bases from J, the junction contained 10 bases not matched to a gene. The CDR3 is 15 residues long. The CDR3 protein is CASTSSGGNQNIQYF. In DNA form, the CDR3 reads TGTGCCAGCACCTCCAGCGGGGGCAATCAAAACATTCAGTACTTC.

V usage is TRBV5-6 and J usage is TRBJ2-5; 9 nucleotides line up with TRBD2. This CDR3 has 17 amino acids. Germline CDR1 is SGHDT and CDR2 is YYEEEE. The junction had 15 bases not matched to a gene; V was cut back by 4 bases and J by 5 bases. The CDR3 loop is CASSPPPGLAFSETQYF. CDR3 coding DNA: TGTGCCAGCAGCCCACCCCCGGGACTAGCTTTCTCTGAGACCCAGTACTTC.

This rearrangement joins TRBV18 to TRBJ2-3, with 7 nucleotides matching TRBD1. In germline, CDR1 is KGHSH, CDR2 LQKENI. The CDR3 is made up of 15 amino acids. Germline trimming cut 5 bases from V and 3 bases from J; bases unmatched to any gene: 8. Written as DNA, the CDR3 is TGTGCCAGCTCATCGACAGGGCCCTCGACAGATACGCAGTATTTT. Its protein is CASSSTGPSTDTQYF.

The sample holds a few counts of this clonotype. V usage is TRBV7-9 and J usage is TRBJ2-1, with 9 bases fitting TRBD1. The CDR3 extends over 15 amino acids. V lost 5 bases, J lost 2 bases, and 4 bases stayed unmatched. Germline loops: CDR1 SEHNR, CDR2 FQNEAQ (reference sequence). The CDR3 loop reads CASSNRDRAYNEQFF. The CDR3 DNA reads TGTGCCAGCAGCAACCGGGACAGGGCCTACAATGAGCAGTTCTTC.

The V and J genes are TRBV28 and TRBJ1-5; D is unresolved. With 11 bases removed from V and 3 bases from J, the gap between germline ends came to 17 bases. Germline CDR1 is MDHEN and CDR2 is SYDVKM. The CDR3 sequence is 14 residues long. This CDR3 reads CASIKPGPNQPQHF. In nucleotides, the CDR3 is TGTGCCTCGATCAAACCTGGTCCCAATCAGCCCCAGCATTTT.

This chain uses TRBV29-1 with TRBJ2-7, with D unclear. This CDR3 comprises 12 residues. Trimming took off 6 bases at V and 2 bases at J, with 11 bases between the two ends. The germline gives CDR1 SQVTM, CDR2 ANQGSEA. CDR3 sequence reads: CSVVRSTYEQYF. The CDR3 nucleotides are TGCAGCGTCGTCAGGAGCACCTACGAGCAGTACTTC.

The rearrangement links TRBV12-3 or TRBV12-4 to TRBJ1-5; D gene uncertain. Between the trimmed V and J ends, which lost 5 bases and 3 bases, there was a span of 11 bases. CDR3 length equals 14 residues. CDR3 nucleotide sequence: TGTGCCAGCAGTACTGGGCAGCTCAATCAGCCCCAGCATTTT. Its translation: CASSTGQLNQPQHF.

The chain joins TRBV27 to TRBJ2-7, with a tentative D call TRBD1 (6 bases). CDR1 is MNHEY, CDR2 SMNVEV, per germline (reference sequence). Trimming cost V 5 bases and J 5 bases, with 16 bases left between them. The CDR3 extends over 14 amino acids. The DNA of the CDR3 is TGTGCCAGCAGTGTGACAGGAAACCTCGACGAGCAGTACTTC. Protein sequence: CASSVTGNLDEQYF.

Remarks on this clonotype: At one of its ends the junction is not consistent with the germline gene, which may arise from a read error. The chain uses TRBV12-3 or TRBV12-4 and TRBJ2-5; D remains ambiguous. This CDR3 comprises 17 residues. The CDR3 coding sequence is TGTGCCAACAGTTTATCTTTTCGCCTCGGACGGCAAGAGACCCAGTACTTC. It is translated as CANSLSFRLGRQETQYF.

This clonotype has just a few counts. The CDR3 nucleotides read TGTGCCAGCAGCTTGCCAGGGCGGACTGAAGCTTTCTTT. Amino acids: CASSLPGRTEAFF. The chain combines TRBV5-6 with TRBJ1-1; possibly TRBD1 for D (5 bases). The CDR3 has 13 amino acids. Germline V gene lookup returns CDR1 SGHDT and CDR2 YYEEEE. V was clipped by 1 base and J by 5 bases, with 9 bases between them.

This chain connects TRBV5-6 to TRBJ2-6; 9 nucleotides agree with TRBD1. Germline CDR1 and CDR2: SGHDT and YYEEEE. The V segment lost 4 bases and the J segment 1 base; nucleotides outside the gene matches: 12. There are 19 residues in the CDR3. The CDR3 loop is CASSQGLQGADSGANVLTF. CDR3 DNA sequence: TGTGCCAGCAGCCAAGGACTACAGGGGGCGGATTCTGGGGCCAACGTCCTGACTTTC. Complete variable domain (other parts from reference TRBV5-6 and TRBJ2-6): DAGVTQSPTHLIKTRGQQVTLRCSPKSGHDTVSWYQQALGQGPQFIFQYYEEEERQRGNFPDRFSGHQFPNYSSELNVNALLLGDSALYLCASSQGLQGADSGANVLTFGAGSRLTVL.

This clonotype was detected a few times. The chain uses TRBV9 and TRBJ2-7; D unclear. Germline V gene lookup returns CDR1 SGDLS and CDR2 YYNGEE. The ends were cut back, 5 bases at V and 4 bases at J, with 22 bases in the middle. The CDR3 runs 16 residues. The CDR3 sequence is CASSPSGGVLSYEQYF. In nucleotides, the CDR3 is TGTGCCAGCAGTCCTTCGGGTGGGGTACTTAGTTACGAGCAGTACTTC.

This chain joins TRBV4-2 and TRBJ2-5; the D gene is possibly TRBD2 (5 bases). Germline loops: CDR1 LGHNA, CDR2 YNFKEQ. V was clipped by 0 bases and J by 4 bases, with 15 bases between them. The CDR3 totals 16 residues. Written as DNA, the CDR3 is TGTGCCAGCAGCCAAGAGGCCGGAGCGGTGGCAGAGACCCAGTACTTC. This translates into CASSQEAGAVAETQYF.

V usage is TRBV20-1 and J usage is TRBJ2-2; 7 nucleotides line up with TRBD1. Trimming cost V 6 bases and J 2 bases; bases outside gene matches: 3. The germline gives CDR1 DFQATT, CDR2 SNEGSKA (reference sequence). The CDR3 extends over 13 amino acids. CDR3 DNA: TGCAGTGCGGGACAGAGAAACACCGGGGAGCTGTTTTTT. As protein: CSAGQRNTGELFF.

The chain employs TRBV5-5 and TRBJ2-4; D perhaps matches TRBD1 (5 bases). Germline V lookup: CDR1 SGHKS, CDR2 YYEKEE (reference sequence). V lost 0 bases to trimming and J lost 7 bases, with 14 bases between them. The length of the CDR3 is 15 residues. This CDR3 reads CASSLEGQGYNIQYF. As DNA, the CDR3 is TGTGCCAGCAGCTTGGAAGGGCAGGGATATAACATTCAGTACTTC.

The chain recombines TRBV7-9 with TRBJ2-7; the match to TRBD2 covers 7 bases. The V segment lost 2 bases and the J segment 6 bases; nucleotides outside the gene matches: 13. CDR3 length: 16 amino acids. Germline loops: CDR1 SEHNR, CDR2 FQNEAQ (reference sequence). DNA for the CDR3: TGTGCCAGCAGCTTACTCAACGCCGCGGGGGAAGGCGAGCAGTACTTC. This gives the protein CASSLLNAAGEGEQYF. Looking up the rest from reference TRBV7-9 and TRBJ2-7 gives the full variable domain: DTGVSQNPRHKITKRGQNVTFRCDPISEHNRLYWYRQTLGQGPEFLTYFQNEAQLEKSRLLSDRFSAERPKGSFSTLEIQRTEQGDSAMYLCASSLLNAAGEGEQYFGPGTRLTVT.

The J gene is TRBJ2-3, the V gene TRBV6-1, with D unresolved. Trimming took off 6 bases at V and 2 bases at J, with 12 bases between the two ends. Germline loops: CDR1 MNHNS, CDR2 SASEGT. The CDR3 sequence is 14 residues long. DNA of the CDR3: TGTGCCAGCAGCCCGGTTCGACCCACAGATACGCAGTATTTT. Translation: CASSPVRPTDTQYF.

The V gene is TRBV12-3 or TRBV12-4, the J gene TRBJ2-1; D possibly matches TRBD1 or TRBD2 (5 bases each). The CDR3 is made up of 15 amino acids. The ends were cut back, 6 bases at V and 10 bases at J, with 22 bases in the middle. CDR3 nucleotide sequence: TGTGCCAGCAGCCTAGCTGGGACCCCGACGCGGGAGCAGTTCTTC. This codes for CASSLAGTPTREQFF.

The chain employs TRBV28 and TRBJ1-2; possibly TRBD1 for D (6 bases). This CDR3 has 16 amino acids. The V end was cut by 6 bases, the J end by 4 bases, with 21 bases between. Per the germline V gene, CDR1 is MDHEN and CDR2 is SYDVKM. The CDR3: CASRLFTGKGGYGYTF. The CDR3 DNA follows: TGTGCCAGCAGACTTTTTACAGGGAAGGGTGGCTATGGCTACACCTTC.

J is TRBJ2-7 and V is TRBV10-3; no firm D call. The CDR3 has 14 amino acids. Trimming left V 6 bases short and J 4 bases short, with 16 bases between. Germline CDR1 and CDR2: ENHRY and SYGVKD. CDR3 bases: TGTGCCATCAGGTGGGATCGACGGAATTACGAGCAGTACTTC. The encoded protein is CAIRWDRRNYEQYF.

The V call is TRBV28, the J call TRBJ2-1, with TRBD1 matching over 9 bases. CDR3 length: 17 amino acids. CDR1 and CDR2 from the germline V gene are MDHEN and SYDVKM. V was pared by 2 bases and J by 0 bases, with 5 bases of the junction left unmatched. CDR3 sequence: CASSLGLTGGSYNEQFF. CDR3 nucleotides: TGTGCCAGCAGTTTAGGCCTGACAGGGGGCTCCTACAATGAGCAGTTCTTC. The whole variable domain, filled in from reference TRBV28 and TRBJ2-1, reads DVKVTQSSRYLVKRTGEKVFLECVQDMDHENMFWYRQDPGLGLRLIYFSYDVKMKEKGDIPEGYSVSREKKERFSLILESASTNQTSMYLCASSLGLTGGSYNEQFFGPGTRLTVL.

This chain connects TRBV12-3 or TRBV12-4 to TRBJ1-2; tentative D call: TRBD1 (5 bases). The CDR3 sequence is 14 residues long. Trimming took off 7 bases at V and 6 bases at J, with 18 bases between the two ends. The CDR3 nucleotides read TGTGCCAGCACCCCCTTGCAGGGACGAGATGGCTACACCTTC. It is translated as CASTPLQGRDGYTF.

Regarding this clonotype: Relative to the germline gene, one junction end is altered; a read error may explain this. The chain links TRBV10-3 to TRBJ2-2; D gene uncertain. Germline loops: CDR1 ENHRY, CDR2 SYGVKD. The CDR3 runs to 14 residues. The CDR3 sequence is CAFRTGRDTGELFF. CDR3 DNA: TGTGCCTTCAGAACCGGGCGAGACACCGGGGAGCTGTTTTTT.